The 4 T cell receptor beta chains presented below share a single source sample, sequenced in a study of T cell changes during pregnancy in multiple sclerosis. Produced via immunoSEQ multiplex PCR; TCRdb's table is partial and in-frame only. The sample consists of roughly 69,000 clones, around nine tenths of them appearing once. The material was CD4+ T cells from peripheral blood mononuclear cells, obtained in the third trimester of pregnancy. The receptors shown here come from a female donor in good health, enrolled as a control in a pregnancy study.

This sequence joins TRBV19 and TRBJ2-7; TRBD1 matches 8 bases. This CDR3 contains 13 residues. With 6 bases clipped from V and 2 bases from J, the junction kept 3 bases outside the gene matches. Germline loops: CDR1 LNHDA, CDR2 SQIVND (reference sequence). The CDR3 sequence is CASRADRAYEQYF. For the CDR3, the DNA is TGTGCCAGTAGGGCGGACAGGGCCTACGAGCAGTACTTC.

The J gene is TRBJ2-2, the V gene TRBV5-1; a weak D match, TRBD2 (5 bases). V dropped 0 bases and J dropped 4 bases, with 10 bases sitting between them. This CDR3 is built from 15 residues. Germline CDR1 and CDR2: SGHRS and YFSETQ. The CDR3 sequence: CASSLAGSTTGELFF. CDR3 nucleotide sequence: TGCGCCAGCAGCTTGGCGGGGTCGACCACCGGGGAGCTGTTTTTT.

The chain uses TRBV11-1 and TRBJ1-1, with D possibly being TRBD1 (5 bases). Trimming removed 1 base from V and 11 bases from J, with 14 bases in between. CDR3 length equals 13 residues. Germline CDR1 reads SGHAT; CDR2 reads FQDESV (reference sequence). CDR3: CASSLGGQGYAFF. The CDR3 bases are TGTGCCAGCAGCTTAGGGGGTCAGGGCTACGCTTTCTTT.

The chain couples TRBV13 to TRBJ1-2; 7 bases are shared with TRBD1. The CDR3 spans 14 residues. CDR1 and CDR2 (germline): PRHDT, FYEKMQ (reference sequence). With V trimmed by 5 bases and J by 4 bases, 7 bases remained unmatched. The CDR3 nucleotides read TGTGCCAGCAGCATGACAGGGAAACCCTATGGCTACACCTTC. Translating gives CASSMTGKPYGYTF.